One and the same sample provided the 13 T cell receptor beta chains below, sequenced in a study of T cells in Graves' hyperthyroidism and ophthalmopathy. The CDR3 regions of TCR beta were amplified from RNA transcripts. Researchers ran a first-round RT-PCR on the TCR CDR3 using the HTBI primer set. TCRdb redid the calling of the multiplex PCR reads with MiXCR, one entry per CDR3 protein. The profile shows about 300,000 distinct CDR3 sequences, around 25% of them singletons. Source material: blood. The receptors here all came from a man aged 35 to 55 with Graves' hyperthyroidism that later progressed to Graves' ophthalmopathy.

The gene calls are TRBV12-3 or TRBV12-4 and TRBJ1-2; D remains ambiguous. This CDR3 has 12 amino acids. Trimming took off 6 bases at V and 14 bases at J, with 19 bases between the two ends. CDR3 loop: CASSPPVAGLTF. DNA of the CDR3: TGTGCCAGCAGCCCCCCGGTGGCAGGTCTAACCTTC.

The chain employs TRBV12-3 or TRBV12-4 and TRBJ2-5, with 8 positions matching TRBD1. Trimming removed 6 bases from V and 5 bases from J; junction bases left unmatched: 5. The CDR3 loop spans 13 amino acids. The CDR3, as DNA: TGTGCCAGCAGGGCCCAGGGGGCTGAGACCCAGTACTTC. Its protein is CASRAQGAETQYF.

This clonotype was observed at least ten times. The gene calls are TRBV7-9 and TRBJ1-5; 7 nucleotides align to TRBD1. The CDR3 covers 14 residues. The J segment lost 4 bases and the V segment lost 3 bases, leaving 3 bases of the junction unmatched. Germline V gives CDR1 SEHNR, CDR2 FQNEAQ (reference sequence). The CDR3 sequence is CASSFQGGNQPQHF. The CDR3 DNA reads TGTGCCAGCAGCTTCCAGGGGGGGAATCAGCCCCAGCATTTT.

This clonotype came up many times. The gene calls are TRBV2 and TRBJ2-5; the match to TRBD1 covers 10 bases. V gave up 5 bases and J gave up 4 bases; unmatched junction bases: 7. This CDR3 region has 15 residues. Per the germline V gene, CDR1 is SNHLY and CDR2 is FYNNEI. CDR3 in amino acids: CASSMTGGSVETQYF. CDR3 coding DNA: TGTGCCAGCAGTATGACAGGGGGCTCGGTAGAGACCCAGTACTTC.

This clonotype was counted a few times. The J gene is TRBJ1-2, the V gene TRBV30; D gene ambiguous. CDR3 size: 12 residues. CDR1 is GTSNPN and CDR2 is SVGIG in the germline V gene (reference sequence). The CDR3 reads CAADVLDYGYTF. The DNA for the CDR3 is TGTGCTGCCGACGTTCTTGACTATGGCTACACCTTC.

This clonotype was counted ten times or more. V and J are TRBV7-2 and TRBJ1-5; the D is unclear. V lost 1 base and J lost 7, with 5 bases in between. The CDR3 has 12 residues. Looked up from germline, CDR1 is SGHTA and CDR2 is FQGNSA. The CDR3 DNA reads TGTGCCAGCAGCTTAGATCGCCAGCCCCAGCATTTT. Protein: CASSLDRQPQHF. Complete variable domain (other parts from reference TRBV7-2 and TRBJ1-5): GAGVSQSPSNKVTEKGKDVELRCDPISGHTALYWYRQSLGQGLEFLIYFQGNSAPDKSGLPSDRFSAERTGGSVSTLTIQRTQQEDSAVYLCASSLDRQPQHFGDGTRLSIL.

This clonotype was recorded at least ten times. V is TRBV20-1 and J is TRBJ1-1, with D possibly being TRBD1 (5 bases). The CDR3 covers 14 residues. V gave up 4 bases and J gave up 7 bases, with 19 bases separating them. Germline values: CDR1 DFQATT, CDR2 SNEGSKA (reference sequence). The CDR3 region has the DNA TGCAGTGCTATCCGGGACGGACTAACTCTTGAAGCTTTCTTT. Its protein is CSAIRDGLTLEAFF.

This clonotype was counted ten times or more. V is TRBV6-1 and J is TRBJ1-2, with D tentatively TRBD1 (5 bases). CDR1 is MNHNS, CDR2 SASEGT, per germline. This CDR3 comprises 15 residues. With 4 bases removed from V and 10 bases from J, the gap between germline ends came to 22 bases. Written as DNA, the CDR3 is TGTGCCAGCAGTGTCCCCCGGGTACAGTCGGGGACCTACACCTTC. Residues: CASSVPRVQSGTYTF.

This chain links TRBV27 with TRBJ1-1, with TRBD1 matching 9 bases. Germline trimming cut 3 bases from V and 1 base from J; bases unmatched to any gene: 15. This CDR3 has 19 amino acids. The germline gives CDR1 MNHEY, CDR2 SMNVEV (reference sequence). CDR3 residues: CASSFIRGQGSSGNTEAFF. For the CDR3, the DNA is TGTGCCAGCAGTTTTATAAGAGGACAGGGGTCAAGCGGGAACACTGAAGCTTTCTTT.

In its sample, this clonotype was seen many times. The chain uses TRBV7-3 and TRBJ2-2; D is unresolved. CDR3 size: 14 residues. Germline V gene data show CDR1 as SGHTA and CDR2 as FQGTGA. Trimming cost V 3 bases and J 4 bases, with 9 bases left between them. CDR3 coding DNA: TGTGCCAGCAGCTTTTCCCGCGGCACCGGGGAGCTGTTTTTT. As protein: CASSFSRGTGELFF.

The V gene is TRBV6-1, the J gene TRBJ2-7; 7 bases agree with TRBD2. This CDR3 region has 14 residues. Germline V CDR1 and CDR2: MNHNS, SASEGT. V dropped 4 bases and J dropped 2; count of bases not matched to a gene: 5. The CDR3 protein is CASSASGVAYEQYF. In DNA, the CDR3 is TGTGCCAGCAGTGCCAGCGGGGTAGCCTACGAGCAGTACTTC.

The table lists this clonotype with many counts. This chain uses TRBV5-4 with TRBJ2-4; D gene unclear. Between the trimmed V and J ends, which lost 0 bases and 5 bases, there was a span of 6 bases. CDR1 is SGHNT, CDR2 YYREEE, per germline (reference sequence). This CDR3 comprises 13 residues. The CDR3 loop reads CASSLAGENIQYF. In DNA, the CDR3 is TGTGCCAGCAGCTTGGCCGGAGAAAACATTCAGTACTTC. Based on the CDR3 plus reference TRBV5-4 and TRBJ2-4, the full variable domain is ETGVTQSPTHLIKTRGQQVTLRCSSQSGHNTVSWYQQALGQGPQFIFQYYREEENGRGNFPPRFSGLQFPNYSSELNVNALELDDSALYLCASSLAGENIQYFGAGTRLSVL.

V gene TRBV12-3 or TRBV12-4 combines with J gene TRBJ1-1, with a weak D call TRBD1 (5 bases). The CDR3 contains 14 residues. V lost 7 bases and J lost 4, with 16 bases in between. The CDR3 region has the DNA TGTGCCAGCAATAACCGGGGTAGGGGCACTGAAGCTTTCTTT. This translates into CASNNRGRGTEAFF.